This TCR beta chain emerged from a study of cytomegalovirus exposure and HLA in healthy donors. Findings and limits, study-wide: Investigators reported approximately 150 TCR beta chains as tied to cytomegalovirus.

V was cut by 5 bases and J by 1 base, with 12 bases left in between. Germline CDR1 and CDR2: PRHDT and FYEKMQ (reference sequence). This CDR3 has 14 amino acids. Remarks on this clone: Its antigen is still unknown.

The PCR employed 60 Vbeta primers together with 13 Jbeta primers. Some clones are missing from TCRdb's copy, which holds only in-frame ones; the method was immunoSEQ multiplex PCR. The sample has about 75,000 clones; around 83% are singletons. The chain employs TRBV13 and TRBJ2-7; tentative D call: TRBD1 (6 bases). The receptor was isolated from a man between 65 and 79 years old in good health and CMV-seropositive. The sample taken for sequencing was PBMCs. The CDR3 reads CASSLGTPSYEQYF. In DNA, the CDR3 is TGTGCCAGCAGCCTCGGGACACCTTCCTACGAGCAGTACTTC.